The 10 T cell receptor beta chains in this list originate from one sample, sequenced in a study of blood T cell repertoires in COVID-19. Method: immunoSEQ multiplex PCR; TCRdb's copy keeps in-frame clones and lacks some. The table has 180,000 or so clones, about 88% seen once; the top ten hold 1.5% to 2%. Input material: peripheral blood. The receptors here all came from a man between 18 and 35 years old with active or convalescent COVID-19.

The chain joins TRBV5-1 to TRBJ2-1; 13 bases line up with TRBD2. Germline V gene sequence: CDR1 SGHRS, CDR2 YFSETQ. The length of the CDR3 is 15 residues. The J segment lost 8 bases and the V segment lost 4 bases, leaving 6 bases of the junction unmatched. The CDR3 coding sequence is TGCGCCAGCAGCCCCCGGACTAGCGGGAGCTATGAGCAGTTCTTC. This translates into CASSPRTSGSYEQFF.

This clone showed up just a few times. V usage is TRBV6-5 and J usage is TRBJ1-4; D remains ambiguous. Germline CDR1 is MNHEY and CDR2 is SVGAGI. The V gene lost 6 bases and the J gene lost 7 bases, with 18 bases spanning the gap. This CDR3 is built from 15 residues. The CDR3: CASRRTGNIGEKLFF. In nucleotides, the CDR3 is TGTGCCAGCAGGCGGACCGGGAATATCGGTGAAAAACTGTTTTTT.

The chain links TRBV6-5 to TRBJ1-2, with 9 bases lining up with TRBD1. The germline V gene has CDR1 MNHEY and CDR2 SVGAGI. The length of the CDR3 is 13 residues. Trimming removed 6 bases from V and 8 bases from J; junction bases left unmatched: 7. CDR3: CASSPGQGGGYTF. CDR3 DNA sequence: TGTGCCAGCAGCCCGGGACAGGGTGGGGGCTACACCTTC.

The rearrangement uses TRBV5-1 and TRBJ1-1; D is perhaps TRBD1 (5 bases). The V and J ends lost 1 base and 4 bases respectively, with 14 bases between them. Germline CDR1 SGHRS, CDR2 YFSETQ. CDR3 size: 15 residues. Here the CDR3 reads CASSLSGVTGTEAFF. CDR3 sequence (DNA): TGCGCCAGCAGCTTGTCGGGGGTTACTGGCACTGAAGCTTTCTTT.

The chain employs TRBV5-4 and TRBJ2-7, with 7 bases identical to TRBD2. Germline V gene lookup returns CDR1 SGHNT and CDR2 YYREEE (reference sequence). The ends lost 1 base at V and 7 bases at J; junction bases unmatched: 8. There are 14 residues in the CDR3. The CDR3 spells CASSLNRDYQEQYF. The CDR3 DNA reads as TGTGCCAGCAGCTTGAATAGGGACTACCAGGAGCAGTACTTC.

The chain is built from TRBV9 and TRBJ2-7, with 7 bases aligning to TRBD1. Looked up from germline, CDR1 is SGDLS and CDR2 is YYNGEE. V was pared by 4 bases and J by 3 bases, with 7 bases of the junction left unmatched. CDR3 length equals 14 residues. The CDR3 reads CASSQGQLDYEQYF. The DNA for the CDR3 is TGTGCCAGCAGCCAGGGACAGTTAGACTACGAGCAGTACTTC.

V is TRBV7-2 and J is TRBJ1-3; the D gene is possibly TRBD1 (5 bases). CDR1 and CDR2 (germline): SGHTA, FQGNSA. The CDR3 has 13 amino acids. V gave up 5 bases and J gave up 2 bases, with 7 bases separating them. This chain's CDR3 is CASSRQTGNTIYF. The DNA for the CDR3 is TGTGCCAGCAGCCGACAGACTGGAAACACCATATATTTT.

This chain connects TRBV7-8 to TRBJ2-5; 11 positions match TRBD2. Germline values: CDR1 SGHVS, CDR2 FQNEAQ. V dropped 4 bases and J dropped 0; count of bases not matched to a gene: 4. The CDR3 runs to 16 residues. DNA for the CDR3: TGTGCCAGCAGCTATTTAGCGGGGGGGTACCAAGAGACCCAGTACTTC. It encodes CASSYLAGGYQETQYF.

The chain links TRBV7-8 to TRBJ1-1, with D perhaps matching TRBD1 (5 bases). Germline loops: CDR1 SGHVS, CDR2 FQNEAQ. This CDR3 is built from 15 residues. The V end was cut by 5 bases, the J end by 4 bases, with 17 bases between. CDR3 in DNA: TGTGCCAGCAGCCCTAGTCAGGGATCTCGCACTGAAGCTTTCTTT. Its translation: CASSPSQGSRTEAFF. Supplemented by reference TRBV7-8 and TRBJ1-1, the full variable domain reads GAGVSQSPRYKVAKRGQDVALRCDPISGHVSLFWYQQALGQGPEFLTYFQNEAQLDKSGLPSDRFFAERPEGSVSTLKIQRTQQEDSAVYLCASSPSQGSRTEAFFGQGTRLTVV.

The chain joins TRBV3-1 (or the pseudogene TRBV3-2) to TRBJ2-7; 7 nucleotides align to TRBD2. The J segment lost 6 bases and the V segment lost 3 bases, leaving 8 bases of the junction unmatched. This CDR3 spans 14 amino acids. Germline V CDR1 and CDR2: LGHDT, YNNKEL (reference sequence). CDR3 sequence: CASSQSGTTLEQYF. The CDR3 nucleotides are TGTGCCAGCAGCCAGAGCGGGACCACCCTCGAGCAGTACTTC.